The 9 T cell receptor beta chains listed next were all sequenced from one sample in a study of cytomegalovirus exposure and HLA in healthy donors. The primer mix had 60 Vbeta and 13 Jbeta primers. Only in-frame clones appear in the TCRdb table, and some are missing; sequencing was by immunoSEQ multiplex PCR. The sample lists 150,000 to 200,000 clones; about three quarters were seen once. Sequencing input: PBMCs. The receptors were gathered from a young man in good health and CMV-seronegative.

The V gene is TRBV6-1, the J gene TRBJ1-2, with a possible D match to TRBD1 (5 bases). This CDR3 region has 16 residues. Germline CDR1 is MNHNS and CDR2 is SASEGT. The V gene lost 2 bases and the J gene lost 4 bases, with 17 bases spanning the gap. This CDR3 reads CASSEILRGPSYGYTF. CDR3 nucleotide sequence: TGTGCCAGCAGTGAAATATTAAGGGGCCCTAGCTATGGCTACACCTTC.

With respect to this clone: Other DNA variants within this sample encode the same CDR3. The chain couples TRBV6-6 to TRBJ2-7, with 9 bases that match TRBD1. After removal of 4 bases from V and 3 bases from J, the junction contained 4 bases not matched to a gene. The CDR3 totals 14 residues. Germline V gene data show CDR1 as MNHNY and CDR2 as SVGAGI (reference sequence). The CDR3 DNA follows: TGTGCCAGCAGTTCACCGGGACAGGGCTACGAGCAGTACTTC. This translates into CASSSPGQGYEQYF.

Points on this clone: A read error may produce the germline difference seen at one junction end. This chain links TRBV7-2 with TRBJ2-7, with 14 positions matching TRBD2. From germline, CDR1 is SGHTA and CDR2 FQGNSA. The CDR3 spans 14 residues. The CDR3 nucleotides are TGTGCCAGCAGCCCCCTGGGACTAGCGGGGGTCTTGGTCTTC. Its translation is CASSPLGLAGVLVF. Full variable domain (remainder filled in from reference TRBV7-2 and TRBJ2-7): GAGVSQSPSNKVTEKGKDVELRCDPISGHTALYWYRQSLGQGLEFLIYFQGNSAPDKSGLPSDRFSAERTGGSVSTLTIQRTQQEDSAVYLCASSPLGLAGVLVFGPGTRLTVT.

This clone was seen just once. The genes are TRBV1 and TRBJ2-1; the table gives TRBD2 as D, unverified against the DNA. TRBV1 is an annotated pseudogene. This CDR3 is built from 13 residues. Here the CDR3 reads CTSSPSTGRKKFF. CDR3 in DNA: TGCACCAGCAGCCCCTCAACCGGGAGAAAGAAGTTCTTC.

The gene calls are TRBV11-3 and TRBJ1-1, with unresolved D. The CDR3 loop spans 14 amino acids. Trimming cost V 7 bases and J 2 bases, with 14 bases left between them. Germline V lookup: CDR1 SGHNT, CDR2 YENEEA. The CDR3 here is CASMRARLNTEAFF. The CDR3 DNA follows: TGTGCCAGCATGCGGGCGAGACTAAACACTGAAGCTTTCTTT.

This clone was recorded a few times. The CDR3 here is CASKTSGVINTEAFF. The CDR3 DNA follows: TGTGCCAGCAAGACGTCCGGGGTCATAAACACTGAAGCTTTCTTT. V is TRBV2 and J is TRBJ1-1; D gene unclear. The CDR3 is 15 residues long. Germline CDR1 SNHLY, CDR2 FYNNEI. V was shortened by 7 bases and J by 2 bases, with 17 bases between the two germline ends.

J is TRBJ2-7 and V is TRBV19, with 9 bases matching TRBD1. Germline-derived CDR1 and CDR2 are LNHDA and SQIVND (reference sequence). The CDR3 loop spans 14 amino acids. With 3 bases clipped from V and 6 bases from J, the junction kept 6 bases outside the gene matches. The CDR3 here is CASSIGDRVGEQYF. The DNA for the CDR3 is TGTGCCAGTAGTATCGGGGACAGGGTCGGCGAGCAGTACTTC. Filled out from reference TRBV19 and TRBJ2-7, the complete variable domain reads DGGITQSPKYLFRKEGQNVTLSCEQNLNHDAMYWYRQDPGQGLRLIYYSQIVNDFQKGDIAEGYSVSREKKESFPLTVTSAQKNPTAFYLCASSIGDRVGEQYFGPGTRLTVT.

The rearrangement uses TRBV6-5 and TRBJ2-7; 9 bases fit TRBD2. Losses at the gene ends were 6 bases for V and 3 bases for J; bases not matched to a gene: 6. CDR1 and CDR2 (germline): MNHEY, SVGAGI. The CDR3 consists of 14 residues. CDR3 nucleotides: TGTGCCAGCAGACGAAGCGGGGGGCTCTACGAGCAGTACTTC. This encodes CASRRSGGLYEQYF.

This clone showed up just a few times. The chain couples TRBV6-5 to TRBJ1-5, with 8 bases matching TRBD1. This CDR3 comprises 14 residues. Trimming cost V 7 bases and J 7 bases; bases outside gene matches: 9. CDR1 is MNHEY and CDR2 is SVGAGI in the germline V gene. The CDR3 loop reads CASTHGQGGQPQHF. CDR3 bases: TGTGCCAGCACCCACGGACAGGGTGGGCAGCCCCAGCATTTT.